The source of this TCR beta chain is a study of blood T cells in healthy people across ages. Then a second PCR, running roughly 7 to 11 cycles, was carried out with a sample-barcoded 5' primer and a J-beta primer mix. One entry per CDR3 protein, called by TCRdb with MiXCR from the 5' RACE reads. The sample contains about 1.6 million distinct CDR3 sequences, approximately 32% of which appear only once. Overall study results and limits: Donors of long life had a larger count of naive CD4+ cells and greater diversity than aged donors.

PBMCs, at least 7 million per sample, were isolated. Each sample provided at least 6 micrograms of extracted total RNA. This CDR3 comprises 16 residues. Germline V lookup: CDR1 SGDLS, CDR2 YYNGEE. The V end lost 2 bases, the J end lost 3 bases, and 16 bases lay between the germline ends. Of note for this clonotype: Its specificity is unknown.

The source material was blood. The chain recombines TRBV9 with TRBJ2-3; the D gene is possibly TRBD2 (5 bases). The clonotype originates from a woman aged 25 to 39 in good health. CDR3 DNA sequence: TGTGCCAGCAGCGTTACCGGGATTCAGTCTACAGATACGCAGTATTTT. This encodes CASSVTGIQSTDTQYF. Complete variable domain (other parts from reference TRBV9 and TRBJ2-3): DSGVTQTPKHLITATGQRVTLRCSPRSGDLSVYWYQQSLDQGLQFLIQYYNGEERAKGNILERFSAQQFPDLHSELNLSSLELGDSALYFCASSVTGIQSTDTQYFGPGTRLTVL.